These 31 T cell receptor beta chains came from one sample sequenced in a study of T cell repertoires in aging, cancer and after chemotherapy. Peripheral blood genomic DNA, not sorted cells or RNA, was the template. TRB rearrangements spanning V, D and J were amplified using mixed TRB-A/B primers. TCRdb reprocessed the multiplex PCR reads via MiXCR and lists one record per CDR3 protein. The sample has a few thousand distinct CDR3 sequences; 59% are singletons. Sequencing used blood. Receptors were obtained from a human donor with a blood cancer.

In nucleotides, the CDR3 is TGTGCCAGCAGTTCCCGACCGGGACAGGGAGGCTATGGCTACACCTTC. It encodes CASSSRPGQGGYGYTF. The gene calls are TRBV6-5 and TRBJ1-2; 9 nucleotides agree with TRBD1. The CDR3 covers 16 residues. CDR1 is MNHEY and CDR2 is SVGAGI in the germline V gene. The V segment lost 4 bases and the J segment 4 bases; nucleotides outside the gene matches: 10.

This clonotype turned up a few times. The rearrangement joins TRBV6-5 to TRBJ2-1, with 11 bases matching TRBD2. V was clipped by 7 bases and J by 5 bases; unmatched bases: 7. Germline CDR1 is MNHEY and CDR2 is SVGAGI. The CDR3 is 15 residues long. CDR3 coding DNA: TGTGCCAGCACCGTAGCGGGAGGGCCCGACAATGAGCAGTTCTTC. It translates to CASTVAGGPDNEQFF.

As regards this clonotype: Since a much larger clone is just one base distant, this may be a read error. The chain is built from TRBV30 and TRBJ2-3; D gene uncertain. Germline assignment: CDR1 GTSNPN and CDR2 SVGIG (reference sequence). V dropped 3 bases and J dropped 9 bases, with 13 bases sitting between them. The CDR3 length is 12 residues. CDR3 in DNA: TGTGCCTGGAGCACATCCAGGAGAACGCAGTATTTT. Translated: CAWSTSRRTQYF. Complete variable domain (other parts from reference TRBV30 and TRBJ2-3): SQTIHQWPATLVQPVGSPLSLECTVEGTSNPNLYWYRQAAGRGLQLLFYSVGIGQISSEVPQNLSASRPQDRQFILSSKKLLLSDSGFYLCAWSTSRRTQYFGPGTRLTVL.

This sequence joins TRBV20-1 and TRBJ2-3; weak D call: TRBD2 (5 bases). CDR3 length: 13 amino acids. The germline gives CDR1 DFQATT, CDR2 SNEGSKA (reference sequence). Trimming took off 6 bases at V and 6 bases at J, with 16 bases between the two ends. CDR3 sequence (DNA): TGCAGTGCGACCCCGGGGTTTGAGGATACGCAGTATTTT. Translating it yields CSATPGFEDTQYF.

In the case of this clonotype: A read error may be the cause here, since a much bigger clone is one base away. The chain uses TRBV30 and TRBJ2-3; D gene ambiguous. CDR1 and CDR2 (germline): GTSNPN, SVGIG (reference sequence). The CDR3 is 13 amino acids. CDR3 residues: CAWSRPSTNTQYF. Written as DNA, the CDR3 is TGTGCCTGGAGTCGTCCGAGCACAAATACGCAGTATTTT.

This rearrangement joins TRBV7-2 to TRBJ2-2, with D unresolved. The germline V gene has CDR1 SGHTA and CDR2 FQGNSA. The CDR3 has 15 residues. Trimming pared 5 bases from V and 6 bases from J, leaving 16 bases between. CDR3 residues: CASSPPRGFAGELFF. CDR3 nucleotides: TGTGCCAGCAGCCCCCCGCGTGGATTCGCCGGGGAGCTGTTTTTT.

V gene TRBV11-1 combines with J gene TRBJ2-1; 10 bases are shared with TRBD2. Germline CDR1 and CDR2: SGHAT and FQDESV (reference sequence). The CDR3 consists of 15 residues. The J segment lost 7 bases and the V segment lost 2 bases, leaving 5 bases of the junction unmatched. The CDR3 loop is CASSLRLAGLNEQFF. The CDR3 nucleotides read TGTGCCAGCAGCTTACGACTAGCGGGCCTTAATGAGCAGTTCTTC. Using reference TRBV11-1 and TRBJ2-1 for the parts outside the CDR3, the full variable domain is EAEVAQSPRYKITEKSQAVAFWCDPISGHATLYWYRQILGQGPELLVQFQDESVVDDSQLPKDRFSAERLKGVDSTLKIQPAELGDSAMYLCASSLRLAGLNEQFFGPGTRLTVL.

This clonotype was picked up a small number of times. The rearrangement links TRBV6-5 to TRBJ1-2, with 12 bases fitting TRBD1. CDR1 is MNHEY, CDR2 SVGAGI, per germline. Trimming removed 2 bases from V and 8 bases from J; junction bases left unmatched: 9. The CDR3 covers 16 residues. CDR3: CASSYLGDRGRRGYTF. The CDR3 bases are TGTGCCAGCAGTTACCTAGGGGACAGGGGGCGCCGCGGCTACACCTTC.

J is TRBJ2-6 and V is TRBV30; perhaps TRBD1 as D (6 bases). Germline CDR1 GTSNPN, CDR2 SVGIG (reference sequence). This CDR3 spans 17 amino acids. Trimming shortened V by 0 bases and J by 2 bases, and 14 bases separated the two germline ends. In DNA, the CDR3 is TGTGCCTGGAGTGTCCCCCCCAGGGGTCCTGGGGCCAACGTCCTGACTTTC. This codes for CAWSVPPRGPGANVLTF.

The chain combines TRBV19 with TRBJ2-1, with a tentative D call TRBD1 (5 bases). The CDR3 is 16 residues long. Germline V gene lookup returns CDR1 LNHDA and CDR2 SQIVND (reference sequence). Trimming stripped 7 bases from V and 0 bases from J, with 16 bases between. CDR3 in amino acids: CASTGLAQASYNEQFF. The CDR3 DNA reads TGTGCCAGTACCGGCCTCGCACAGGCCTCCTACAATGAGCAGTTCTTC.

The genes are TRBV12-3 or TRBV12-4 and TRBJ1-6, with D possibly being TRBD1 (5 bases). V lost 2 bases to trimming and J lost 4 bases, with 6 bases between them. The CDR3 length is 14 residues. The CDR3 coding sequence is TGTGCCAGCAGTTTAAGGGGTTATAATTCACCCCTCCACTTT. Its protein product is CASSLRGYNSPLHF.

The rearrangement joins TRBV30 to TRBJ1-6; D gene ambiguous. This CDR3 is 13 amino acids long. The germline gives CDR1 GTSNPN, CDR2 SVGIG (reference sequence). The V end was cut by 6 bases, the J end by 3 bases, with 9 bases between. The CDR3 region is CACNRDYNSPLHF. In DNA form, the CDR3 reads TGTGCCTGCAACAGAGACTATAATTCACCCCTCCACTTT.

The rearrangement joins TRBV30 to TRBJ1-2, with 8 bases identical to TRBD1. V lost 0 bases to trimming and J lost 9 bases; unmatched junction nucleotides: 6. CDR1 GTSNPN and CDR2 SVGIG come from the germline V gene (reference sequence). This CDR3 contains 13 residues. As DNA, the CDR3 is TGTGCCTGGAGTGTACAAGACAGGGGAAGCTACACCTTC. Amino acid sequence: CAWSVQDRGSYTF.

This chain uses TRBV29-1 with TRBJ1-2, with 7 bases lining up with TRBD1. The germline gives CDR1 SQVTM, CDR2 ANQGSEA. The length of the CDR3 is 14 residues. The V and J ends lost 4 bases and 9 bases, in that order; junction bases with no gene match: 14. CDR3: CSVVVTGVGSCYTF. The CDR3 coding sequence is TGCAGCGTTGTCGTTACAGGGGTGGGAAGTTGCTACACCTTC.

The CDR3 is CASSPVVAGANVLTF. DNA for the CDR3: TGTGCCAGCAGCCCCGTGGTGGCTGGGGCCAACGTCCTGACTTTC. This chain joins TRBV7-9 and TRBJ2-6; no clear D gene. CDR1 is SEHNR, CDR2 FQNEAQ, per germline (reference sequence). CDR3 size: 15 residues. Between the trimmed V and J ends, which lost 5 bases and 2 bases, there was a span of 10 bases.

The V call is TRBV11-2, the J call TRBJ2-3, with 7 bases fitting TRBD2. J lost 3 bases, V lost 6 bases, and 6 bases had no gene match. The CDR3 length is 14 residues. Germline V gene lookup returns CDR1 SGHAT and CDR2 FQNNGV. The CDR3 nucleotides read TGTGCCAGCAGGCGTGGGAGGGAGACAGATACGCAGTATTTT. Residues: CASRRGRETDTQYF. Looking up the rest from reference TRBV11-2 and TRBJ2-3 gives the full variable domain: EAGVAQSPRYKIIEKRQSVAFWCNPISGHATLYWYQQILGQGPKLLIQFQNNGVVDDSQLPKDRFSAERLKGVDSTLKIQPAKLEDSAVYLCASRRGRETDTQYFGPGTRLTVL.

The V gene is TRBV30, the J gene TRBJ1-5, with 7 bases that match TRBD1. V gave up 1 base and J gave up 5 bases; unmatched junction bases: 5. Germline CDR1 reads GTSNPN; CDR2 reads SVGIG (reference sequence). This CDR3 has 14 amino acids. The DNA for the CDR3 is TGTGCCTGGAGTGAAGGACAGGTATATCAGCCCCAGCATTTT. Protein: CAWSEGQVYQPQHF.

This chain links TRBV6-5 with TRBJ2-3; TRBD1 matches at 11 bases. The closer fit of TRBJ2-5 to the DNA end suggests the J call may be wrong. This CDR3 is 17 amino acids long. Germline CDR1 and CDR2: MNHEY and SVGAGI. The DNA for the CDR3 is TGTGCCAGCAGTTACTCGACACTCGGACAGGGGGCTACGACCCAGTACTTC. Translation: CASSYSTLGQGATTQYF.

This clonotype was recorded a few times. The chain joins TRBV7-2 to TRBJ2-7, with D uncertain. From germline, CDR1 is SGHTA and CDR2 FQGNSA. The CDR3 is 14 amino acids. V lost 3 bases and J lost 2, with 11 bases in between. In DNA, the CDR3 is TGTGCCAGCAGCTTGTTAACGGCGACCTACGAGCAGTACTTC. Translated: CASSLLTATYEQYF.

The table lists this clonotype with a count of one. The V gene is TRBV7-9, the J gene TRBJ2-5; 10 positions match TRBD2. CDR1 is SEHNR, CDR2 FQNEAQ, per germline (reference sequence). V dropped 5 bases and J dropped 5; count of bases not matched to a gene: 14. CDR3 length: 17 amino acids. The CDR3 region is CASSPPRGLAPRETQYF. CDR3 sequence (DNA): TGTGCCAGCAGCCCCCCCCGGGGACTAGCGCCGCGGGAGACCCAGTACTTC.

A single count supports this clonotype. The chain is built from TRBV30 and TRBJ2-1; 13 bases line up with TRBD2. Trimming took 0 bases from V and 6 from J; bases not matched to a gene: 5. CDR1 and CDR2 (germline): GTSNPN, SVGIG (reference sequence). The CDR3 has 16 residues. The CDR3 nucleotides read TGTGCCTGGAGTGTTTTTGGGACTAGCGGGATCAATGAGCAGTTCTTC. Its protein is CAWSVFGTSGINEQFF.

The V and J genes are TRBV6-2 or TRBV6-3 and TRBJ1-2; the D is unclear. This CDR3 region has 13 residues. V lost 3 bases, J lost 2 bases, and 7 bases lay in between. Germline V gives CDR1 MNHEY, CDR2 SVGEGT. The CDR3: CASSYTENYGYTF. CDR3 nucleotide sequence: TGTGCCAGCAGTTATACAGAGAACTATGGCTACACCTTC.

Points on this clonotype: The germline gene is not matched at one end of the junction; a read error may be the cause. The V and J genes are TRBV15 and TRBJ2-7, with 7 bases identical to TRBD1. In germline, CDR1 is LNHNV, CDR2 YYDKDF (reference sequence). This CDR3 spans 12 amino acids. CDR3 loop: CATSRDDRDLHF. DNA for the CDR3: TGTGCCACCAGCAGAGATGACAGGGATCTTCATTTC.

This rearrangement joins TRBV13 to TRBJ2-3, with 9 bases that match TRBD1. In germline, CDR1 is PRHDT, CDR2 FYEKMQ (reference sequence). The CDR3 spans 16 residues. V dropped 3 bases and J dropped 1; count of bases not matched to a gene: 5. This CDR3 reads CASSFYRDRGTDTQYF. The CDR3, as DNA: TGTGCCAGCAGCTTTTACCGGGACAGGGGCACAGATACGCAGTATTTT. The variable domain in full, completed from reference TRBV13 and TRBJ2-3, reads AAGVIQSPRHLIKEKRETATLKCYPIPRHDTVYWYQQGPGQDPQFLISFYEKMQSDKGSIPDRFSAQQFSDYHSELNMSSLELGDSALYFCASSFYRDRGTDTQYFGPGTRLTVL.

The chain carries TRBV7-9 and TRBJ1-6, with TRBD1 matching 7 bases. The trim removed 4 bases at V and 10 bases at J, leaving 10 bases unmatched. The CDR3 contains 15 residues. The germline V gene has CDR1 SEHNR and CDR2 FQNEAQ (reference sequence). CDR3: CASSSLTGRSSPLHF. The CDR3 coding sequence is TGTGCCAGCAGCTCACTGACAGGGAGGAGCTCACCCCTCCACTTT.

The chain couples TRBV5-4 to TRBJ2-2; 7 bases match TRBD2. Germline V CDR1 and CDR2: SGHNT, YYREEE (reference sequence). This CDR3 comprises 15 residues. With V trimmed by 4 bases and J by 5 bases, 8 bases remained unmatched. The CDR3 DNA reads TGTGCCAGCAGCGCCCCCAAGGGAGGGACCGGGGAGCTGTTTTTT. This translates into CASSAPKGGTGELFF.

The rearrangement links TRBV5-4 to TRBJ1-2; 7 nucleotides agree with TRBD1. V shed 4 bases, J shed 5 bases, and the junction held 5 bases outside the gene matches. Germline CDR1 reads SGHNT; CDR2 reads YYREEE (reference sequence). The CDR3 length is 13 residues. The chain's CDR3 is CASSAGQQYGYTF. CDR3 DNA sequence: TGTGCCAGCAGCGCGGGACAGCAGTATGGCTACACCTTC.

This chain links TRBV19 with TRBJ2-5; maybe TRBD2 (6 bases). V lost 1 base and J 7 bases, leaving 13 bases between the germline ends. The CDR3 is 14 residues long. The germline V gene has CDR1 LNHDA and CDR2 SQIVND (reference sequence). The DNA of the CDR3 is TGTGCCAGTAGTATAGCGGAGGGAGTGTCGACCCAGTACTTC. This encodes CASSIAEGVSTQYF.

This clonotype was counted only a few times. The genes are TRBV6-6 and TRBJ2-7; 11 bases map to TRBD2. Germline loops: CDR1 MNHNY, CDR2 SVGAGI (reference sequence). CDR3 length equals 15 residues. V trimming: 5 bases; J trimming: 2 bases; junction bases outside the gene matches: 5. The CDR3 is CASSPRLAGTYEQYF. Here the CDR3 DNA reads TGTGCCAGCAGTCCACGACTAGCGGGGACCTACGAGCAGTACTTC.

The J gene is TRBJ2-6, the V gene TRBV12-5; the match to TRBD2 covers 8 bases. The CDR3 runs to 15 residues. V gave up 5 bases and J gave up 2 bases; unmatched junction bases: 2. Germline CDR1 reads LGHNT; CDR2 reads FRNRAP. The CDR3 DNA follows: TGTGCTAGTGGTGCGGGGGGCACTGGGGCCAACGTCCTGACTTTC. Residues: CASGAGGTGANVLTF.

The V gene is TRBV19, the J gene TRBJ2-5; possible D gene TRBD2, 7 bases. Germline V gives CDR1 LNHDA, CDR2 SQIVND (reference sequence). Trimming took off 4 bases at V and 5 bases at J, with 14 bases between the two ends. The CDR3 extends over 14 amino acids. For the CDR3, the DNA is TGTGCCAGTAGTAGGGGGGGCAGGAGGGAGACCCAGTACTTC. It translates to CASSRGGRRETQYF.